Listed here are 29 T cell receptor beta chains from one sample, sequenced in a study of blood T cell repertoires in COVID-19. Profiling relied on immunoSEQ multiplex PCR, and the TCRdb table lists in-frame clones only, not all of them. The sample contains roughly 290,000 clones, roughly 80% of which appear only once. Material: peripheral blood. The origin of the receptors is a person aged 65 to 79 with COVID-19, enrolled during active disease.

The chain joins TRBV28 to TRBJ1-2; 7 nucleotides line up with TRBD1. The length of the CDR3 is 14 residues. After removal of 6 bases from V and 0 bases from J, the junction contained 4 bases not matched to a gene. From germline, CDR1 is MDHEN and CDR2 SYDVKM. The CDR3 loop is CASRTQGANYGYTF. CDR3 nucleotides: TGTGCCAGCAGGACTCAGGGGGCTAACTATGGCTACACCTTC.

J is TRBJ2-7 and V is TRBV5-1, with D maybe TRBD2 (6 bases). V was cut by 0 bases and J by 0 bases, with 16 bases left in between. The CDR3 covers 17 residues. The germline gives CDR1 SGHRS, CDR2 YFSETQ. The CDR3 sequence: CASSLGLIADISYEQYF. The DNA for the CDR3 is TGCGCCAGCAGCTTGGGCCTTATAGCGGATATCTCCTACGAGCAGTACTTC.

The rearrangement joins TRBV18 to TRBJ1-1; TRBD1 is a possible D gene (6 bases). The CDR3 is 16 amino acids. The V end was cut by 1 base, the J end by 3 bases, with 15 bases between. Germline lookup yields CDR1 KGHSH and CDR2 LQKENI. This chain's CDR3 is CASSPQGRGRDTEAFF. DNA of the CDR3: TGTGCCAGCTCACCACAAGGCAGGGGAAGGGACACTGAAGCTTTCTTT.

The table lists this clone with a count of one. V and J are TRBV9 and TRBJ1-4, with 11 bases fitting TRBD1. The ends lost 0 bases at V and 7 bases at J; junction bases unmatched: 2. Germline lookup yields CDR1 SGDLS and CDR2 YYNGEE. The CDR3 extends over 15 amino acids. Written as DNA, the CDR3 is TGTGCCAGCAGCGTAGCCGGGACAGGGGGTGAAAAACTGTTTTTT. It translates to CASSVAGTGGEKLFF.

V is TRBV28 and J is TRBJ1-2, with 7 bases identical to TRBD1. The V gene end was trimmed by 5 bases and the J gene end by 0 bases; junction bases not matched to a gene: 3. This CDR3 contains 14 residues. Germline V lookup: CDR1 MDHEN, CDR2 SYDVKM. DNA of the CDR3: TGTGCCAGCAGTCTCGGGACAGCTAACTATGGCTACACCTTC. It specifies CASSLGTANYGYTF.

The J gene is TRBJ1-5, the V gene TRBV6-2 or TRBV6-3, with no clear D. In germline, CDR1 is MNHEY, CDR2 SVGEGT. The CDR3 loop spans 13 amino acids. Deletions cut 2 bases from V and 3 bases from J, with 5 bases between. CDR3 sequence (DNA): TGTGCCAGCAGTTACGCGGCCAATCAGCCCCAGCATTTT. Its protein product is CASSYAANQPQHF.

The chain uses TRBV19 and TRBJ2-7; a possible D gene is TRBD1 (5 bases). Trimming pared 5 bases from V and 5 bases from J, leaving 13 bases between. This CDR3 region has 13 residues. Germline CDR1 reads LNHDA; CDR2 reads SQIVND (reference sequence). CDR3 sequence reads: CASSGLRGHEQYF. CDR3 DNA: TGTGCCAGTAGTGGTCTAAGGGGCCACGAGCAGTACTTC.

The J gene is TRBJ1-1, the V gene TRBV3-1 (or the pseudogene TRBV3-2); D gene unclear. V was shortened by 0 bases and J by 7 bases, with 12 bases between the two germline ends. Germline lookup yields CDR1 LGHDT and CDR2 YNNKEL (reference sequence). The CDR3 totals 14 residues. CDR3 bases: TGTGCCAGCAGCCAAGATACAGAGCCCATTGAAGCTTTCTTT. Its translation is CASSQDTEPIEAFF.

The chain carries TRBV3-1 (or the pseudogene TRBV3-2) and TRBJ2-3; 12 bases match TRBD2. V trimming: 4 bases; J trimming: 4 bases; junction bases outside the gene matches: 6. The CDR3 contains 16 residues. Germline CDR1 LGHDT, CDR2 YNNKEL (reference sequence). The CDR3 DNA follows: TGTGCCAGCAGCCGGGGGCTAGCGGGGGGGTCAGATACGCAGTATTTT. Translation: CASSRGLAGGSDTQYF.

CDR3 sequence (DNA): TGTGCCAGCACGACACAGACGGGGGAGACCCAGTACTTC. It is translated as CASTTQTGETQYF. The chain is built from TRBV6-5 and TRBJ2-5; tentative D call: TRBD2 (5 bases). Per germline, CDR1 MNHEY and CDR2 SVGAGI. The CDR3 totals 13 residues. V was shortened by 7 bases and J by 5 bases, with 14 bases between the two germline ends.

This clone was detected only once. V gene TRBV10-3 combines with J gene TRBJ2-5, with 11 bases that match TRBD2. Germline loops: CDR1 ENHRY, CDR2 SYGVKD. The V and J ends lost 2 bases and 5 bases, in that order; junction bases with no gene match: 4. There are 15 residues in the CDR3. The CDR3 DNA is TGTGCCATCAGTGAGCCCCTAGCGGGAGGCGAGACCCAGTACTTC. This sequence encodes CAISEPLAGGETQYF.

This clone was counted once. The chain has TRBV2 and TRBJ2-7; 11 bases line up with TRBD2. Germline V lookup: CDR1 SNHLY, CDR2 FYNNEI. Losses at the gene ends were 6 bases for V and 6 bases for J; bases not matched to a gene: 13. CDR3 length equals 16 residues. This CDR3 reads CASSLGLAVDSGEQYF. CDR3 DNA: TGTGCCAGCAGCCTGGGACTAGCGGTTGACTCGGGCGAGCAGTACTTC.

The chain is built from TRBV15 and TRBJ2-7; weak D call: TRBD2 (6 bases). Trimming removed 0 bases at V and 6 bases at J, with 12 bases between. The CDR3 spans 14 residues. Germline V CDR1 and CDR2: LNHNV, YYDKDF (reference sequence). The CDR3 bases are TGTGCCACCAGCAGAGATCTAACGGGGGTCGAGCAGTACTTC. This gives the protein CATSRDLTGVEQYF.

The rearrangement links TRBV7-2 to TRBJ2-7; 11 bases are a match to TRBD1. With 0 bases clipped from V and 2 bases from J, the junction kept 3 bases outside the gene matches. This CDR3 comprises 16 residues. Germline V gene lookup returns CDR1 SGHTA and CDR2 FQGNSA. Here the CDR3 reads CASSLAGQGVPYEQYF. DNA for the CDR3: TGTGCCAGCAGCTTAGCGGGACAGGGGGTTCCCTACGAGCAGTACTTC.

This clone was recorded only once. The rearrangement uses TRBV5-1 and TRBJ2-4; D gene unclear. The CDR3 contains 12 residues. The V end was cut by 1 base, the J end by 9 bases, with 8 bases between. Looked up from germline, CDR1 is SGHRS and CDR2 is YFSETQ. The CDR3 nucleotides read TGCGCCAGCAGCTTGTTGGGCGCCATTCAGTACTTC. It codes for CASSLLGAIQYF.

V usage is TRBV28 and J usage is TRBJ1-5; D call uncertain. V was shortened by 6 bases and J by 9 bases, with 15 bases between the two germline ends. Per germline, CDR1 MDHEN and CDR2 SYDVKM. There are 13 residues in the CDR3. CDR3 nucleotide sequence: TGTGCCAGCAGAGCCGGGAATCTCGGGCCCCAGCATTTT. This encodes CASRAGNLGPQHF.

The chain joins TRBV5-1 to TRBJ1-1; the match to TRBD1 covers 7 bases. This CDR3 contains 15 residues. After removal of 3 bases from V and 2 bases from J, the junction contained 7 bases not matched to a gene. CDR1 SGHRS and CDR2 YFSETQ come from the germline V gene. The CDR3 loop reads CASSWAGTDNTEAFF. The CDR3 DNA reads TGCGCCAGCAGCTGGGCCGGGACAGACAACACTGAAGCTTTCTTT.

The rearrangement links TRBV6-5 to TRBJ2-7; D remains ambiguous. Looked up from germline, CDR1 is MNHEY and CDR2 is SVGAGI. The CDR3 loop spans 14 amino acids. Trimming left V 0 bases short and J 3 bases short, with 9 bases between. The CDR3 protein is CASSYSVSNYEQYF. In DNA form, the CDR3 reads TGTGCCAGCAGTTACTCGGTCAGTAACTACGAGCAGTACTTC.

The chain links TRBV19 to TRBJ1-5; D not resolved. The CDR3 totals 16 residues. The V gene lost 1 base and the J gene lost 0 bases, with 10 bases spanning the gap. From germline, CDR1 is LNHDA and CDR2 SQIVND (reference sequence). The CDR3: CASSIGAGRSNQPQHF. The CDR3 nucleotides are TGTGCCAGTAGTATAGGGGCAGGTCGTAGCAATCAGCCCCAGCATTTT.

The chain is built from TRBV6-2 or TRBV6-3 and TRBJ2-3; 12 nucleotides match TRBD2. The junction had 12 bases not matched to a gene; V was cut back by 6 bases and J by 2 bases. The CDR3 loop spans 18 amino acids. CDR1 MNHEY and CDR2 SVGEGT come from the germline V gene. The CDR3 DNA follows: TGTGCCAGCAGCCAGACTAGCGGGGGCCAATACAACACAGATACGCAGTATTTT. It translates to CASSQTSGGQYNTDTQYF.

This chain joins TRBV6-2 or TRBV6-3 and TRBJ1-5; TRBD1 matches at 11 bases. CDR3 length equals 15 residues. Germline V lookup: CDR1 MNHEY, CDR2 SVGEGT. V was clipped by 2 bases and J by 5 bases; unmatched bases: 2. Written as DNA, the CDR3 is TGTGCCAGCAGTTACCAGGGACAGGGGGATCAGCCCCAGCATTTT. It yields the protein CASSYQGQGDQPQHF.

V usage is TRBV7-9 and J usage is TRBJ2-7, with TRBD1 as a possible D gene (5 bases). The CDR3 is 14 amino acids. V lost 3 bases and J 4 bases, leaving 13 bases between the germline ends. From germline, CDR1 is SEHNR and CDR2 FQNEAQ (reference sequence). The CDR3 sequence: CASSFPIREYEQYF. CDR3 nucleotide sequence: TGTGCCAGCAGCTTTCCGATCAGGGAATACGAGCAGTACTTC.

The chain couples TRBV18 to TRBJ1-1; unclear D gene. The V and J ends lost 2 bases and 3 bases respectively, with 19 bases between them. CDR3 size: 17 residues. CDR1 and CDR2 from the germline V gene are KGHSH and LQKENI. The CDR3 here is CASSPLSGIKSDTEAFF. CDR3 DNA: TGTGCCAGCTCACCATTGTCGGGGATCAAGAGCGACACTGAAGCTTTCTTT.

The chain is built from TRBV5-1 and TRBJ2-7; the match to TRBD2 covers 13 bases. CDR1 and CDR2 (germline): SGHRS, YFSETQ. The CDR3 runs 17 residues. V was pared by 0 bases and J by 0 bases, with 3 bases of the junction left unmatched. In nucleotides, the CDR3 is TGCGCCAGCAGCTTGGGACTAGCGGGAGGAAGCTCCTACGAGCAGTACTTC. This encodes CASSLGLAGGSSYEQYF.

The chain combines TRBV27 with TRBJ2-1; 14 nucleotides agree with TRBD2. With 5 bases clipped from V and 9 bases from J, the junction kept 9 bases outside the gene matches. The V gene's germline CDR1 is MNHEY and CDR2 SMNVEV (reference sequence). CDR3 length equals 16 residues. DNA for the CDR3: TGTGCCAGCAGTCCAAGGACTAGCGGGAGGCTCAGTGAGCAGTTCTTC. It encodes CASSPRTSGRLSEQFF.

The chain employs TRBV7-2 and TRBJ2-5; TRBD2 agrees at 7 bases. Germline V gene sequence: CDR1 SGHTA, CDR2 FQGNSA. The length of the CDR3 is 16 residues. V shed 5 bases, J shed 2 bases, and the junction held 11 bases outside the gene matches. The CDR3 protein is CASSRAGLANQETQYF. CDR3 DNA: TGTGCCAGCAGCAGAGCGGGACTGGCGAATCAAGAGACCCAGTACTTC.

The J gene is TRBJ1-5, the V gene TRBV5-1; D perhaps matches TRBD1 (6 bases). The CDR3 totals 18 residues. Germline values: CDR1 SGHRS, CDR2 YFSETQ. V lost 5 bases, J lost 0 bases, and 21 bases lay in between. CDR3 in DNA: TGCGCCAGCAGGGGTTCAGGGGTCAAAATCTATAGCAATCAGCCCCAGCATTTT. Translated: CASRGSGVKIYSNQPQHF.

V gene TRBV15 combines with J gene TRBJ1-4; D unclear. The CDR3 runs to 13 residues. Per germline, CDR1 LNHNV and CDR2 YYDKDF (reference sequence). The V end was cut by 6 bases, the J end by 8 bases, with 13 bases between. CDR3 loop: CATRRGMGEKLFF. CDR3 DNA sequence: TGTGCCACCAGACGAGGGATGGGCGAAAAACTGTTTTTT. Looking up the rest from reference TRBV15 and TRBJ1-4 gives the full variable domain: DAMVIQNPRYQVTQFGKPVTLSCSQTLNHNVMYWYQQKSSQAPKLLFHYYDKDFNNEADTPDNFQSRRPNTSFCFLDIRSPGLGDTAMYLCATRRGMGEKLFFGSGTQLSVL.

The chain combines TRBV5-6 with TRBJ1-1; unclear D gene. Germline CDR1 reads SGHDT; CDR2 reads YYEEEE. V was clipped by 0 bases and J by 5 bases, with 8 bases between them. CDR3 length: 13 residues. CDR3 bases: TGTGCCAGCAGCTTGGAACGGTTGACTGAAGCTTTCTTT. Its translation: CASSLERLTEAFF.